Sequencing of this TCR beta chain was carried out in a study of blood T cell repertoires in COVID-19 (dated by TCRdb to 2020 to 2022). Notes on the research overall: Samples covering the acute and convalescent phases of COVID-19 were provided by collaborators in the United States, Italy and Spain. The sample metadata nearly always contained a de-identified subject ID, COVID-19 status, age in years and sex. HLA class I and class II types, where available, came from metadata supplied by the sample provider rather than from assay-based typing. The dataset comprised deeply sampled blood TCRbeta repertoires from subjects exposed to, actively infected with, or recovered from COVID-19. Samples were obtained from the ongoing ImmuneRACE study (first 160 participants) and from 1,254 subjects provided by 6 global collaborators. The material from the prospective study consisted of cDNA or gDNA derived from T cells, B-cell-depleted T cells, or PBMCs. A freely available public database, intended as a resource for researchers studying the immune response to SARS-CoV-2, is where the repertoires were released. Study-wide findings and limitations: Clinical and demographic metadata were provided uncurated, with the amount varying by source and participant.

TCRbeta CDR3 regions were amplified from genomic DNA using the immunoSEQ Assay, a bias-controlled multiplex PCR. For the original study's pipeline: The number of nucleated cells in each sample was estimated by amplification of reference gene primers within the assay. To quantify the absolute abundance of each unique TCRbeta CDR3 rearrangement, sequence reads were collapsed and filtered. Productive Simpson clonality was computed per sample as the square root of Simpson's diversity index over productive rearrangements. TCRdb's version of the immuneACCESS table is confined to in-frame rearrangements and falls short of the full clone set. An unresolved V gene accounts for under half of the shortfall where checked; the remainder is of unknown origin. V, J and clone size are taken as reported in that table, and D and trimming were inferred from the DNA itself. The sample profile shows 400,000 or so clones; 90% of them were found once. Together, the top ten hold about 0.57% of the sample.

With respect to this clone: No antigen is known for it. The sample holds no much larger clone one base away, and base qualities are not on file.

The germline ends are 11 bases apart after V is trimmed by 2 bases and J by 4 bases. The CDR3 numbers 14 residues from cysteine through phenylalanine. This entry keeps only the CDR3 DNA: 42 bases, framed from base 1. Reading the germline V gene gives CDR1 SGHTA and CDR2 FQGNSA. In the prospective study, participants were 18 to 89 years old, resided in around 25 geographic areas of the United States, and were enrolled through a virtual design. In the prospective study, cohorts were assigned on the basis of participant-reported clinical history obtained from a screening survey and a study questionnaire. Recovered participants in ImmuneRACE Cohort 3 were defined by two consecutive negative NP/OP PCR tests, clearance by a healthcare professional, or resolution of symptoms. In the prospective study, mobile phlebotomists collected whole blood, serum and a nasopharyngeal or oropharyngeal swab from each participant. Participants in the prospective study had the option to provide additional blood draws and questionnaires over an approximately 2-month period. Prospective study blood samples were shipped either frozen or at room temperature before DNA extraction.

The specimen was PBMCs or T cells enriched from blood (not recorded which). The chain couples TRBV7-2 to TRBJ1-1; TRBD1 might be the D gene, on 6 matching bases. The clonotype originates from a man in his late teens or twenties who had recovered from COVID-19. The CDR3 here reads CASSLYRASTEAFF. The DNA sequence is TGTGCCAGCAGCTTATACAGGGCTTCCACTGAAGCTTTCTTT.